Below, 6 T cell receptor beta chains from the same sample are listed, as sequenced in a study of shared clonotypes between healthy human individuals. Method: immunoSEQ multiplex PCR; TCRdb's copy keeps in-frame clones and lacks some. The sample holds under 2.5 million clones; roughly 92% are singletons and the top ten take about 0.41%. Sequencing was carried out using naive CD4+ T cells from PBMCs. The subset is: CD45RA+ positively selected. The receptors shown here come from a young man in good health. Some clones in this sample may be carry-over from other donors' samples.

The V gene is TRBV6-6, the J gene TRBJ2-2, with D hard to call. The CDR3 runs to 13 residues. Trimming removed 4 bases at V and 3 bases at J, with 6 bases between. From germline, CDR1 is MNHNY and CDR2 SVGAGI (reference sequence). CDR3 DNA sequence: TGTGCCAGCAGTTTACTGGACACCGGGGAGCTGTTTTTT. This encodes CASSLLDTGELFF.

In the case of this clone: Here the CDR3 omits its conserved ending phenylalanine or tryptophan, so a read error is the likely source. The V and J genes are TRBV7-9 and TRBJ2-3, with 7 positions matching TRBD2. Germline CDR1 and CDR2: SEHNR and FQNEAQ (reference sequence). The V and J ends lost 1 base and 5 bases, in that order; junction bases with no gene match: 12. The CDR3 has 17 residues. The CDR3 DNA is TGTGCCAGCAGCTTAGAAGCTAGCGGACCTCCGGGAGATACGCAGTATTTG. Protein product: CASSLEASGPPGDTQYL.

V and J are TRBV11-2 and TRBJ2-7; 7 bases are shared with TRBD2. There are 15 residues in the CDR3. Germline V gene sequence: CDR1 SGHAT, CDR2 FQNNGV. V dropped 7 bases and J dropped 0; count of bases not matched to a gene: 9. CDR3 residues: CASTLGEGSSYEQYF. CDR3 coding DNA: TGTGCCAGCACCTTGGGGGAGGGAAGCTCCTACGAGCAGTACTTC.

The rearrangement links TRBV28 to TRBJ1-2; D not certain. The CDR3 consists of 12 residues. Germline V gene sequence: CDR1 MDHEN, CDR2 SYDVKM. Trimming removed 5 bases at V and 0 bases at J, with 4 bases between. Here the CDR3 reads CASSRTNYGYTF. In DNA form, the CDR3 reads TGTGCCAGCAGTCGGACTAACTATGGCTACACCTTC.

Details on this clone: Other DNA sequences in the sample encode the same CDR3. CDR3 in DNA: TGTGCCAGCAGCTTGGTAGCGCAAGAGACCCAGTACTTC. This translates into CASSLVAQETQYF. The V gene is TRBV7-3, the J gene TRBJ2-5; possible D gene TRBD2, 5 bases. With 3 bases removed from V and 2 bases from J, the gap between germline ends came to 7 bases. In germline, CDR1 is SGHTA, CDR2 FQGTGA. The CDR3 runs to 13 residues.

Note on this clone: Other DNA sequences in the sample encode the same CDR3. This chain links TRBV7-2 with TRBJ2-1; D unclear. CDR1 and CDR2 (germline): SGHTA, FQGNSA. With 1 base removed from V and 7 bases from J, the gap between germline ends came to 8 bases. This CDR3 contains 13 residues. For the CDR3, the DNA is TGTGCCAGCAGCTTAGAAGGTGGGAATGAGCAGTTCTTC. As protein: CASSLEGGNEQFF.